The next 25 T cell receptor beta chains were all read from a single sample in a study of T cells in Graves' hyperthyroidism and ophthalmopathy. Amplified regions were TCR beta CDR3 sequences from RNA transcripts. First-round RT-PCR with HTBI primers amplified the TCR CDR3 region. One entry per CDR3 protein, called by TCRdb with MiXCR from the multiplex PCR reads. Here the sample spans fewer than 350,000 distinct CDR3 sequences, 21% being singletons. Specimen: blood. The origin of the receptors is a woman between 45 and 60 years old with Graves' hyperthyroidism.

The chain links TRBV19 to TRBJ2-7, with TRBD2 matching over 7 bases. Germline-derived CDR1 and CDR2 are LNHDA and SQIVND (reference sequence). This CDR3 has 14 residues. V shed 5 bases and J 3 bases; nucleotides not matched to a gene: 7. The CDR3 here is CASSRLAEVYEQYF. The CDR3 DNA is TGTGCCAGTAGTCGACTAGCTGAAGTCTACGAGCAGTACTTC.

CDR3 in amino acids: CASSFGQTDTQYF. The CDR3 DNA sequence: TGCGCCAGCAGCTTCGGACAGACAGATACGCAGTATTTT. This rearrangement joins TRBV5-1 to TRBJ2-3; TRBD1 might be the D (6 bases). The V end lost 2 bases, the J end lost 3 bases, and 7 bases lay between the germline ends. Germline V CDR1 and CDR2: SGHRS, YFSETQ. The CDR3 is 13 residues long.

The genes are TRBV5-1 and TRBJ2-2; 10 nucleotides match TRBD1. CDR3 length: 15 amino acids. V dropped 2 bases and J dropped 7; count of bases not matched to a gene: 5. The V gene's germline CDR1 is SGHRS and CDR2 YFSETQ. This CDR3 reads CASSFRQGADGELFF. DNA of the CDR3: TGCGCCAGCAGCTTTAGACAGGGGGCTGACGGGGAGCTGTTTTTT.

V is TRBV19 and J is TRBJ2-1; 9 bases fit TRBD2. From germline, CDR1 is LNHDA and CDR2 SQIVND (reference sequence). The CDR3 contains 15 residues. With 5 bases clipped from V and 5 bases from J, the junction kept 7 bases outside the gene matches. The CDR3 is CASSGGGAGDNEQFF. The CDR3 DNA is TGTGCCAGTAGTGGCGGGGGGGCCGGGGACAATGAGCAGTTCTTC.

This chain joins TRBV2 and TRBJ2-5; tentatively, D is TRBD1 (6 bases). Germline V gives CDR1 SNHLY, CDR2 FYNNEI. The germline V and J ends were trimmed by 4 bases and 6 bases, with 15 bases remaining between them. The CDR3 sequence is 14 residues long. CDR3 in DNA: TGTGCCAGCAGTGGGCCCAGGGGAAGTAAGACCCAGTACTTC. Amino acids: CASSGPRGSKTQYF.

There are a few counts of this clonotype. A much more abundant neighbour one base away suggests this may be a read error. The chain recombines TRBV18 with TRBJ2-5, with 7 bases identical to TRBD2. Germline CDR1 reads KGHSH; CDR2 reads LQKENI. With V trimmed by 2 bases and J by 6 bases, 6 bases remained unmatched. The CDR3 covers 14 residues. CDR3 bases: TGTGCCAGCTCACCAACCAGGGAGGGGAAGACCCAGTACTTC. This translates into CASSPTREGKTQYF.

V and J are TRBV30 and TRBJ2-7; possibly TRBD1 or TRBD2 for D (5 bases each). V was pared by 5 bases and J by 5 bases, with 16 bases between. CDR1 and CDR2 from the germline V gene are GTSNPN and SVGIG (reference sequence). The CDR3 loop spans 13 amino acids. CDR3 residues: CAWETGPGNEQYF. Here the CDR3 DNA reads TGTGCCTGGGAAACGGGGCCCGGGAACGAGCAGTACTTC.

The V and J genes are TRBV6-1 and TRBJ2-3, with D possibly called TRBD1 or TRBD2 (5 bases each). V lost 10 bases and J lost 2, with 22 bases in between. The CDR3 is made up of 16 amino acids. Looked up from germline, CDR1 is MNHNS and CDR2 is SASEGT. This CDR3 reads CATHRGRLTHTDTQYF. The DNA for the CDR3 is TGTGCCACCCATCGGGGACGACTCACACACACAGATACGCAGTATTTT.

V and J are TRBV6-4 and TRBJ2-1; D uncertain. Germline loops: CDR1 MRHNA, CDR2 SNTAGT. The CDR3 is 14 residues long. Trimming took off 4 bases at V and 0 bases at J, with 7 bases between the two ends. Written as DNA, the CDR3 is TGTGCCAGCAGTGCCGGTAGCTCCTACAATGAGCAGTTCTTC. It is translated as CASSAGSSYNEQFF.

CDR3 DNA: TGTGCCAGCAGTCGGACAGGGGGCTTCCACGAGCAGTACTTC. As protein: CASSRTGGFHEQYF. The chain uses TRBV2 and TRBJ2-7; the match to TRBD1 covers 11 bases. The germline CDR1 and CDR2 sequences are SNHLY and FYNNEI. J lost 5 bases, V lost 5 bases, and 5 bases had no gene match. The CDR3 covers 14 residues.

Many counts were recorded for this clonotype. The chain carries TRBV2 and TRBJ2-6, with unresolved D. The CDR3 has 15 amino acids. The germline gives CDR1 SNHLY, CDR2 FYNNEI. V dropped 5 bases and J dropped 1 base, with 9 bases sitting between them. CDR3 nucleotide sequence: TGTGCCAGCAGTCCCTTCGAGTCTGGGGCCAACGTCCTGACTTTC. Its translation: CASSPFESGANVLTF.

This clonotype has more than one count but fewer than ten. V is TRBV2 and J is TRBJ1-4, with D possibly being TRBD1 (5 bases). The CDR3 runs 14 residues. Trimming removed 4 bases at V and 7 bases at J, with 13 bases between. From germline, CDR1 is SNHLY and CDR2 FYNNEI. CDR3 region: CASSANGAPEKLFF. For the CDR3, the DNA is TGTGCCAGCAGTGCCAACGGGGCCCCTGAAAAACTGTTTTTT.

Many counts were recorded for this clonotype. The genes are TRBV11-2 and TRBJ1-1; D is perhaps TRBD1 (6 bases). CDR3 length equals 16 residues. Trimming removed 3 bases from V and 0 bases from J, with 14 bases in between. CDR1 SGHAT and CDR2 FQNNGV come from the germline V gene. The DNA of the CDR3 is TGTGCCAGCAGCTTGGAACTGACAGGTTTGAACACTGAAGCTTTCTTT. Translating gives CASSLELTGLNTEAFF.

This clonotype showed up just a few times. As DNA, the CDR3 is TGTGCCAGCAGCGTAGGGGTAGGGGACAGGGGGCAGGATGAGCAGTTCTTC. This encodes CASSVGVGDRGQDEQFF. The chain recombines TRBV9 with TRBJ2-1; the match to TRBD1 covers 12 bases. The germline V gene has CDR1 SGDLS and CDR2 YYNGEE. The J segment lost 8 bases and the V segment lost 0 bases, leaving 9 bases of the junction unmatched. The CDR3 covers 17 residues.

This clonotype was recorded many times. The V and J genes are TRBV3-1 and TRBJ2-1, with TRBD2 matching 10 bases. Per germline, CDR1 LGHDT and CDR2 YNNKEL (reference sequence). The CDR3 has 16 residues. With V trimmed by 4 bases and J by 4 bases, 7 bases remained unmatched. The CDR3 sequence: CASSLLLAGDYNEQFF. Here the CDR3 DNA reads TGTGCCAGCAGCCTCCTCCTAGCGGGAGATTACAATGAGCAGTTCTTC.

This clonotype was seen more than once but under ten times. The rearrangement joins TRBV7-3 to TRBJ2-2, with 9 bases that match TRBD2. Germline V gives CDR1 SGHTA, CDR2 FQGTGA. The CDR3 runs 17 residues. J gave up 5 bases and V 4 bases, and 11 bases lay outside the gene matches. CDR3: CASSSRGGRAGTGELFF. CDR3 bases: TGTGCCAGCAGCTCACGGGGCGGGAGGGCCGGGACCGGGGAGCTGTTTTTT.

This clonotype occurred many times. This rearrangement joins TRBV30 to TRBJ2-7; TRBD2 matches 11 bases. V dropped 3 bases and J dropped 3; count of bases not matched to a gene: 4. Per germline, CDR1 GTSNPN and CDR2 SVGIG (reference sequence). This CDR3 is 14 amino acids long. The CDR3 loop is CAWRRTSGSYEQYF. The CDR3 DNA sequence: TGTGCCTGGAGGCGCACTAGCGGGAGCTACGAGCAGTACTTC.

This clonotype was counted many times. The chain recombines TRBV4-1 with TRBJ2-7; TRBD1 aligns across 7 bases. Germline CDR1 MGHRA, CDR2 YSYEKL. The V and J ends lost 0 bases and 0 bases, in that order; junction bases with no gene match: 5. This CDR3 contains 16 residues. CDR3 in DNA: TGCGCCAGCAGCCAAGAGCTCAGGACAGGCTCCTACGAGCAGTACTTC. The encoded protein is CASSQELRTGSYEQYF.

The V and J genes are TRBV19 and TRBJ1-2; 7 nucleotides align to TRBD1. Germline CDR1 and CDR2: LNHDA and SQIVND (reference sequence). CDR3 length: 16 amino acids. Germline trimming cut 6 bases from V and 4 bases from J; bases unmatched to any gene: 14. DNA of the CDR3: TGTGCCAGTAGCCAACTGGGCAGGGGGATGATCTATGGCTACACCTTC. Translation gives CASSQLGRGMIYGYTF.

This clonotype appeared many times. The chain is built from TRBV20-1 and TRBJ2-1, with D unresolved. V dropped 0 bases and J dropped 5 bases, with 8 bases sitting between them. This CDR3 contains 13 residues. Per germline, CDR1 DFQATT and CDR2 SNEGSKA (reference sequence). The CDR3 loop reads CSARDTGDNEQFF. The CDR3 coding sequence is TGCAGTGCTAGAGATACCGGCGACAATGAGCAGTTCTTC.

Concerning this clonotype: This may be a read error: a much more frequent sequence differs by one nucleotide. The chain links TRBV28 to TRBJ1-1; D is unclear. The CDR3 is 15 amino acids. The V gene's germline CDR1 is MDHEN and CDR2 SYDVKM. The CDR3 sequence: CAGSRLREVNTEAFF. DNA for the CDR3: TGTGCCGGCAGTCGCCTCCGGGAAGTCAACACTGAAGCTTTCTTT.

This clonotype has a count of ten or more. The V call is TRBV27, the J call TRBJ1-1; D is uncertain. This CDR3 comprises 13 residues. V lost 3 bases, J lost 0 bases, and 5 bases lay in between. Germline V gives CDR1 MNHEY, CDR2 SMNVEV (reference sequence). The CDR3 DNA reads TGTGCCAGCAGTTTTTCGGTGAACACTGAAGCTTTCTTT. As protein: CASSFSVNTEAFF.

This clonotype was seen ten or more times. The V and J genes are TRBV6-1 and TRBJ2-5; TRBD2 matches 15 bases. CDR1 is MNHNS and CDR2 is SASEGT in the germline V gene. V shed 4 bases, J shed 4 bases, and the junction held 7 bases outside the gene matches. The CDR3 is 17 residues long. The CDR3: CASSAQEGLAGGETQYF. The CDR3 DNA reads TGTGCCAGCAGTGCCCAAGAGGGACTAGCGGGGGGAGAGACCCAGTACTTC.

This clonotype was found many times. The chain combines TRBV28 with TRBJ1-1, with 8 bases lining up with TRBD1. With 6 bases clipped from V and 1 base from J, the junction kept 10 bases outside the gene matches. CDR3 length: 16 residues. CDR1 and CDR2 from the germline V gene are MDHEN and SYDVKM. CDR3 nucleotide sequence: TGTGCCAGCAGACATACCGCCGGGACAGGGAACACTGAAGCTTTCTTT. Protein: CASRHTAGTGNTEAFF.

Many counts were recorded for this clonotype. The genes are TRBV11-2 and TRBJ2-5; 12 bases line up with TRBD1. V gave up 5 bases and J gave up 5 bases; unmatched junction bases: 12. CDR3 length: 17 residues. The germline gives CDR1 SGHAT, CDR2 FQNNGV. The CDR3 nucleotides are TGTGCCAGCAGCCCCGCCATCAGGGACAGGGGGCAGGAGACCCAGTACTTC. Its translation: CASSPAIRDRGQETQYF.